One sample yielded the 31 T cell receptor beta chains listed below, sequenced in a study of blood T cell repertoires in COVID-19. Profiled with immunoSEQ multiplex PCR; TCRdb holds only in-frame clones, not every one. The table records about 89,000 clones, about 74% of them present only once. The sample taken for sequencing was peripheral blood. These receptors were taken from a human donor in a cohort sampled during active COVID-19.

The chain links TRBV5-1 to TRBJ1-6; D gene unclear. Between the trimmed V and J ends, which lost 3 bases and 0 bases, there was a span of 4 bases. The CDR3 runs to 14 residues. The germline V gene has CDR1 SGHRS and CDR2 YFSETQ. CDR3 nucleotides: TGCGCCAGCAGCTCCAGCTCCTATAATTCACCCCTCCACTTT. It encodes CASSSSSYNSPLHF.

This chain links TRBV28 with TRBJ2-1; 7 bases match TRBD2. The CDR3 is 16 residues long. The V segment lost 7 bases and the J segment 3 bases; nucleotides outside the gene matches: 12. Germline CDR1 MDHEN, CDR2 SYDVKM. The CDR3, as DNA: TGTGCCAGCAAACTCCGATCTGCGGGAGTCTACAATGAGCAGTTCTTC. It is translated as CASKLRSAGVYNEQFF.

The chain recombines TRBV4-3 with TRBJ1-2, with D perhaps TRBD1 (5 bases). Germline V lookup: CDR1 LGHNA, CDR2 YSLEER. This CDR3 spans 15 amino acids. Trimming removed 0 bases from V and 6 bases from J, with 14 bases in between. The CDR3 region is CASSQETGGVHGYTF. The DNA of the CDR3 is TGCGCCAGCAGCCAAGAAACGGGGGGAGTTCATGGCTACACCTTC.

V is TRBV6-5 and J is TRBJ2-3; TRBD1 is a possible D gene (5 bases). CDR1 is MNHEY and CDR2 is SVGAGI in the germline V gene. Trimming removed 6 bases at V and 1 base at J, with 11 bases between. CDR3 length: 14 residues. CDR3 sequence reads: CASSRRQRTDTQYF. In nucleotides, the CDR3 is TGTGCCAGCAGCCGAAGACAGCGCACAGATACGCAGTATTTT.

The chain employs TRBV11-1 and TRBJ2-5, with D maybe TRBD2 (6 bases). V shed 4 bases and J shed 4 bases, with 10 bases lying between them. The CDR3 covers 13 residues. Germline V CDR1 and CDR2: SGHAT, FQDESV (reference sequence). The CDR3 loop reads CASSSGLGETQYF. CDR3 nucleotides: TGTGCCAGCAGCTCGGGACTCGGAGAGACCCAGTACTTC.

This clone was observed at least ten times. The rearrangement uses TRBV28 and TRBJ1-5, with 9 bases lining up with TRBD1. Germline V gene data show CDR1 as MDHEN and CDR2 as SYDVKM. The CDR3 extends over 14 amino acids. Trimming cost V 7 bases and J 7 bases; bases outside gene matches: 8. CDR3 sequence reads: CASTTGQGKQPQHF. The DNA for the CDR3 is TGTGCCAGCACCACCGGACAGGGGAAACAGCCCCAGCATTTT.

This sequence joins TRBV3-1 (or the pseudogene TRBV3-2) and TRBJ1-5, with no clear D. Per germline, CDR1 LGHDT and CDR2 YNNKEL (reference sequence). The CDR3 loop spans 14 amino acids. V dropped 4 bases and J dropped 4 bases, with 11 bases sitting between them. CDR3 nucleotide sequence: TGTGCCAGCAGCCTAGGACCGGGGAATCAGCCCCAGCATTTT. Its translation: CASSLGPGNQPQHF.

The J gene is TRBJ2-5, the V gene TRBV6-5, with 7 nucleotides matching TRBD2. Trimming removed 2 bases from V and 1 base from J; junction bases left unmatched: 1. Germline V gene sequence: CDR1 MNHEY, CDR2 SVGAGI. This CDR3 has 14 amino acids. The CDR3 loop is CASSYGRGQETQYF. Written as DNA, the CDR3 is TGTGCCAGCAGTTACGGGAGGGGCCAAGAGACCCAGTACTTC.

This clone occurred once. The chain links TRBV9 to TRBJ2-2; D is uncertain. Germline V CDR1 and CDR2: SGDLS, YYNGEE. Trimming cost V 2 bases and J 6 bases, with 5 bases left between them. This CDR3 is built from 12 residues. This chain's CDR3 is CASSVSAGELFF. CDR3 bases: TGTGCCAGCAGCGTTTCGGCCGGGGAGCTGTTTTTT. The whole variable domain, remainder taken from reference TRBV9 and TRBJ2-2, is DSGVTQTPKHLITATGQRVTLRCSPRSGDLSVYWYQQSLDQGLQFLIQYYNGEERAKGNILERFSAQQFPDLHSELNLSSLELGDSALYFCASSVSAGELFFGEGSRLTVL.

This rearrangement joins TRBV6-5 to TRBJ2-7; the match to TRBD1 covers 7 bases. After removal of 7 bases from V and 6 bases from J, the junction contained 6 bases not matched to a gene. The germline V gene has CDR1 MNHEY and CDR2 SVGAGI. This CDR3 has 12 residues. CDR3 coding DNA: TGTGCCAGCAAGACGACAGGGTCCGAGCAGTACTTC. It encodes CASKTTGSEQYF.

The gene calls are TRBV9 and TRBJ2-5; 9 bases are a match to TRBD2. The ends lost 0 bases at V and 1 base at J; junction bases unmatched: 1. Germline assignment: CDR1 SGDLS and CDR2 YYNGEE. The CDR3 consists of 15 residues. In DNA form, the CDR3 reads TGTGCCAGCAGCGTAGAGCGGGGGGTCCAAGAGACCCAGTACTTC. Its translation: CASSVERGVQETQYF.

The rearrangement links TRBV7-2 to TRBJ2-1; a weak D match, TRBD2 (5 bases). Germline-derived CDR1 and CDR2 are SGHTA and FQGNSA. The CDR3 runs to 14 residues. V lost 2 bases, J lost 9 bases, and 14 bases lay in between. The CDR3 nucleotides are TGTGCCAGCAGCTTAAGGAAGGGCCGGGGTGAGCAGTTCTTC. Translation: CASSLRKGRGEQFF.

This clone was observed a few times. The J gene is TRBJ1-2, the V gene TRBV10-3, with D possibly being TRBD1 (5 bases). The V gene's germline CDR1 is ENHRY and CDR2 SYGVKD. The ends were cut back, 0 bases at V and 4 bases at J, with 12 bases in the middle. This CDR3 region has 15 residues. In DNA form, the CDR3 reads TGTGCCATCAGTGAGTCATTGGGCGGGGCCTATGGCTACACCTTC. Its translation: CAISESLGGAYGYTF.

The J gene is TRBJ2-5, the V gene TRBV7-2; 7 positions match TRBD1. Germline V gives CDR1 SGHTA, CDR2 FQGNSA. The CDR3 contains 13 residues. The ends lost 5 bases at V and 5 bases at J; junction bases unmatched: 5. CDR3 protein: CASSLRGPETQYF. The CDR3 DNA sequence: TGTGCCAGCAGCCTAAGGGGGCCGGAGACCCAGTACTTC.

The CDR3 spells CASSTAGANVLTF. The CDR3 nucleotides are TGTGCCAGCAGTACAGCTGGGGCCAACGTCCTGACTTTC. The V gene is TRBV28, the J gene TRBJ2-6; D is ambiguous. V gave up 5 bases and J gave up 2 bases, with 4 bases separating them. CDR3 length equals 13 residues. Germline V CDR1 and CDR2: MDHEN, SYDVKM.

The chain links TRBV7-2 to TRBJ1-2; D unclear. The germline CDR1 and CDR2 sequences are SGHTA and FQGNSA. The CDR3 is 13 residues long. V dropped 0 bases and J dropped 2 bases, with 4 bases sitting between them. The CDR3 DNA reads TGTGCCAGCAGCTTAGCCCAGAACTATGGCTACACCTTC. The encoded protein is CASSLAQNYGYTF. The full variable domain, its missing parts supplied by reference TRBV7-2 and TRBJ1-2, is GAGVSQSPSNKVTEKGKDVELRCDPISGHTALYWYRQSLGQGLEFLIYFQGNSAPDKSGLPSDRFSAERTGGSVSTLTIQRTQQEDSAVYLCASSLAQNYGYTFGSGTRLTVV.

This sequence joins TRBV10-3 and TRBJ2-3, with D hard to call. The CDR3 totals 13 residues. The V and J ends lost 11 bases and 1 base respectively, with 13 bases between them. Germline CDR1 is ENHRY and CDR2 is SYGVKD. In DNA, the CDR3 is TGTGCCCACGCGAGTCCCGGCACAGATACGCAGTATTTT. Encoded protein: CAHASPGTDTQYF.

In this sample, this clone turned up a few times. CDR3 in amino acids: CASSRTSGKPYNEQFF. For the CDR3, the DNA is TGTGCCAGCAGCAGGACTAGCGGGAAGCCCTACAATGAGCAGTTCTTC. The genes are TRBV5-4 and TRBJ2-1; 12 positions match TRBD2. The germline V gene has CDR1 SGHNT and CDR2 YYREEE (reference sequence). The CDR3 has 16 residues. The J segment lost 2 bases and the V segment lost 4 bases, leaving 4 bases of the junction unmatched. Filled out from reference TRBV5-4 and TRBJ2-1, the complete variable domain reads ETGVTQSPTHLIKTRGQQVTLRCSSQSGHNTVSWYQQALGQGPQFIFQYYREEENGRGNFPPRFSGLQFPNYSSELNVNALELDDSALYLCASSRTSGKPYNEQFFGPGTRLTVL.

The rearrangement links TRBV7-2 to TRBJ1-2, with D perhaps matching TRBD1 (5 bases). Germline CDR1 and CDR2: SGHTA and FQGNSA. There are 14 residues in the CDR3. Trimming took off 3 bases at V and 4 bases at J, with 12 bases between the two ends. The CDR3, as DNA: TGTGCCAGCAGCTTGGCCAGGGTGGGCTATGGCTACACCTTC. As protein: CASSLARVGYGYTF.

CDR3 coding DNA: TGTGCCAGCAGTTTGGGAGGTTACAGAAACATTCAGTACTTC. Its translation is CASSLGGYRNIQYF. This chain connects TRBV28 to TRBJ2-4; perhaps TRBD2 as D (6 bases). This CDR3 is 14 amino acids long. Germline CDR1 and CDR2: MDHEN and SYDVKM. V was cut by 3 bases and J by 6 bases, with 12 bases left in between.

The J gene is TRBJ2-2, the V gene TRBV5-4; possible D gene TRBD1, 6 bases. The CDR3 has 13 residues. V lost 2 bases and J 6 bases, leaving 8 bases between the germline ends. Looked up from germline, CDR1 is SGHNT and CDR2 is YYREEE (reference sequence). The CDR3 is CASSFRGPGELFF. The CDR3 DNA sequence: TGTGCCAGCAGCTTCAGGGGCCCCGGGGAGCTGTTTTTT.

The J gene is TRBJ2-7, the V gene TRBV6-9, with 8 bases lining up with TRBD1. Germline assignment: CDR1 MNHGY and CDR2 SVAAGI. The CDR3 covers 16 residues. V gave up 2 bases and J gave up 4 bases; unmatched junction bases: 10. CDR3 loop: CASSYVHRTGRYEQYF. CDR3 bases: TGTGCCAGCAGTTATGTTCACCGGACAGGGAGGTACGAGCAGTACTTC.

The gene calls are TRBV6-5 and TRBJ1-2; D is uncertain. V lost 5 bases and J 8 bases, leaving 9 bases between the germline ends. Germline V CDR1 and CDR2: MNHEY, SVGAGI. The CDR3 is made up of 11 amino acids. CDR3 DNA: TGTGCCAGCAGTCAGACTCTGGGCTACACCTTC. This encodes CASSQTLGYTF.

The chain recombines TRBV14 with TRBJ2-2, with D perhaps TRBD1 (6 bases). The CDR3 runs to 15 residues. CDR1 is SGHDN, CDR2 FVKESK, per germline. The germline V and J ends were trimmed by 4 bases and 5 bases, with 14 bases remaining between them. Here the CDR3 DNA reads TGTGCCAGCAGCCCCGCAGGGGTGAGGACCGGGGAGCTGTTTTTT. It encodes CASSPAGVRTGELFF.

DNA for the CDR3: TGTGCCGCAAGTGGGGGGAGCCGGAGAGAGACCCAGTACTTC. Its translation is CAASGGSRRETQYF. The chain joins TRBV30 to TRBJ2-5, with D tentatively TRBD2 (6 bases). Germline V CDR1 and CDR2: GTSNPN, SVGIG (reference sequence). CDR3 length: 14 amino acids. V gave up 8 bases and J gave up 4 bases, with 20 bases separating them.

The chain combines TRBV9 with TRBJ2-1; TRBD2 matches 13 bases. Germline trimming cut 3 bases from V and 5 bases from J; bases unmatched to any gene: 11. Germline V gene lookup returns CDR1 SGDLS and CDR2 YYNGEE. The CDR3 contains 18 residues. The chain's CDR3 is CASSGSSGTSGTNNEQFF. In DNA form, the CDR3 reads TGTGCCAGCAGCGGGAGCTCGGGGACTAGCGGGACCAACAATGAGCAGTTCTTC. Complete variable domain (other parts from reference TRBV9 and TRBJ2-1): DSGVTQTPKHLITATGQRVTLRCSPRSGDLSVYWYQQSLDQGLQFLIQYYNGEERAKGNILERFSAQQFPDLHSELNLSSLELGDSALYFCASSGSSGTSGTNNEQFFGPGTRLTVL.

The chain is built from TRBV10-3 and TRBJ2-7, with TRBD2 identical over 8 bases. The CDR3 is made up of 14 amino acids. Germline V gene lookup returns CDR1 ENHRY and CDR2 SYGVKD. The V and J ends lost 8 bases and 0 bases, in that order; junction bases with no gene match: 6. The CDR3 here is CAIGAGGSSYEQYF. The CDR3 coding sequence is TGTGCCATCGGGGCGGGGGGTAGCTCCTACGAGCAGTACTTC.

This chain connects TRBV28 to TRBJ1-2; 10 bases are shared with TRBD1. Germline trimming cut 5 bases from V and 2 bases from J; bases unmatched to any gene: 11. Germline CDR1 MDHEN, CDR2 SYDVKM. This CDR3 has 17 residues. The CDR3 DNA is TGTGCCAGCAGTGGGGACAGGGGAAGCGACGGGAACTATGGCTACACCTTC. Amino acid sequence: CASSGDRGSDGNYGYTF.

The CDR3 sequence is CASSSTPPYEQYF. As DNA, the CDR3 is TGTGCCAGCAGTTCAACACCTCCCTACGAGCAGTACTTC. The chain uses TRBV28 and TRBJ2-7; D uncertain. This CDR3 has 13 residues. Germline CDR1 reads MDHEN; CDR2 reads SYDVKM. The V end lost 4 bases, the J end lost 2 bases, and 9 bases lay between the germline ends.

The rearrangement links TRBV27 to TRBJ1-5; 9 positions match TRBD1. The junction had 10 bases not matched to a gene; V was cut back by 7 bases and J by 3 bases. The CDR3 spans 16 residues. Per the germline V gene, CDR1 is MNHEY and CDR2 is SMNVEV (reference sequence). The CDR3 loop is CASNDRGIGSNQPQHF. The CDR3 DNA follows: TGTGCCAGCAACGACAGGGGGATCGGATCCAATCAGCCCCAGCATTTT.

The gene calls are TRBV5-1 and TRBJ2-1; 10 positions match TRBD2. The CDR3 is 17 amino acids. Trimming removed 0 bases from V and 0 bases from J; junction bases left unmatched: 3. Germline CDR1 reads SGHRS; CDR2 reads YFSETQ. The CDR3 loop is CASSLGASGSSYNEQFF. The CDR3, as DNA: TGCGCCAGCAGCTTGGGGGCTAGCGGGAGCTCCTACAATGAGCAGTTCTTC. Full variable domain (outside the CDR3, taken from reference TRBV5-1 and TRBJ2-1): KAGVTQTPRYLIKTRGQQVTLSCSPISGHRSVSWYQQTPGQGLQFLFEYFSETQRNKGNFPGRFSGRQFSNSRSEMNVSTLELGDSALYLCASSLGASGSSYNEQFFGPGTRLTVL.